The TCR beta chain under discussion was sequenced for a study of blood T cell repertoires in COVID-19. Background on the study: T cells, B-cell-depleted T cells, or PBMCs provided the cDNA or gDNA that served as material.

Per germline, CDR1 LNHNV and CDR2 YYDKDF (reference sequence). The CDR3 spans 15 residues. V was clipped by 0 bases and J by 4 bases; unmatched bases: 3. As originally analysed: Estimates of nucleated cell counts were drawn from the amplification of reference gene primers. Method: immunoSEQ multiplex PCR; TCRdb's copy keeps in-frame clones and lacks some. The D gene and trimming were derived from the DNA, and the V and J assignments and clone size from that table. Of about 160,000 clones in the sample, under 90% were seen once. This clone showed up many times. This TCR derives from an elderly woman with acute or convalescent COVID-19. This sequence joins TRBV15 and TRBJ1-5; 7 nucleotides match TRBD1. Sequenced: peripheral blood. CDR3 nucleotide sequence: TGTGCCACCAGCAGAGACTCGGGACAGAATCAGCCCCAGCATTTT. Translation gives CATSRDSGQNQPQHF. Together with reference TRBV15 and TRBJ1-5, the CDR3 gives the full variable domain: DAMVIQNPRYQVTQFGKPVTLSCSQTLNHNVMYWYQQKSSQAPKLLFHYYDKDFNNEADTPDNFQSRRPNTSFCFLDIRSPGLGDTAMYLCATSRDSGQNQPQHFGDGTRLSIL.